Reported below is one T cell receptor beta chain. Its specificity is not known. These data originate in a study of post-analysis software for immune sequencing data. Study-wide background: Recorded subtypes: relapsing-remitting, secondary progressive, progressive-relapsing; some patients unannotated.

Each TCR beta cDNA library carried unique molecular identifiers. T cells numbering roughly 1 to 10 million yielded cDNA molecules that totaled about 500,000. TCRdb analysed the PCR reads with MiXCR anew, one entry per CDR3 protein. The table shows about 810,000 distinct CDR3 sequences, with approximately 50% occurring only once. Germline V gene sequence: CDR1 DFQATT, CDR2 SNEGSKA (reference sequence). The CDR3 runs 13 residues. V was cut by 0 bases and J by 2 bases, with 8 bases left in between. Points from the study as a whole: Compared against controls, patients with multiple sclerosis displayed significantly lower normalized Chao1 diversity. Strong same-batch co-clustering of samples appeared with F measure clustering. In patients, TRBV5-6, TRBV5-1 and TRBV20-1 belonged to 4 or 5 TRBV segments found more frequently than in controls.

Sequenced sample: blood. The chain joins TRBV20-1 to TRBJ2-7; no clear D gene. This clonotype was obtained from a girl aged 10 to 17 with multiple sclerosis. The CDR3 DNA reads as TGCAGTGCTAGAGACCCGAATCCCTACGAGCAGTACTTC. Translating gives CSARDPNPYEQYF.